This TCR beta chain was profiled in a study of blood T cell repertoires in COVID-19. On the study more broadly: Samples taken during acute and convalescent COVID-19 were collected in the United States, Italy and Spain.

From germline, CDR1 is LNHDA and CDR2 SQIVND (reference sequence). V shed 3 bases, J shed 4 bases, and the junction held 6 bases outside the gene matches. This CDR3 region has 15 residues. Assay used: immunoSEQ multiplex PCR; TCRdb lists only in-frame clones, some missing. Among fewer than 350,000 clones listed, around 81% were seen once. Sample: peripheral blood. This clonotype originated in a woman aged 55-69 years with active or convalescent COVID-19. The rearrangement joins TRBV19 to TRBJ2-1; 7 bases match TRBD2. The CDR3 region has the DNA TGTGCCAGTAGTATCGGACTAGTGGTTTACAATGAGCAGTTCTTC. It codes for CASSIGLVVYNEQFF.